A single sample gave rise to the 10 T cell receptor beta chains below, sequenced in a study of shared clonotypes between healthy human individuals. Sequencing used immunoSEQ multiplex PCR; TCRdb keeps in-frame clones, though not all of them. The sample yields approximately 640,000 clones, around 91% seen once. The sample consisted of memory CD8+ T cells from PBMCs. Subset: CD45RO+ cells pooled with CCR7-negative TemRA cells. Receptors originate from a man between 18 and 35 years old in good health. Some clones in this sample may be carry-over from other donors' samples.

The V and J genes are TRBV10-3 and TRBJ2-6; D is perhaps TRBD2 (6 bases). This CDR3 has 18 amino acids. V lost 10 bases and J 0 bases, leaving 22 bases between the germline ends. Germline CDR1 ENHRY, CDR2 SYGVKD. The CDR3 here is CATHLGLRRDSGANVLTF. The CDR3 coding sequence is TGTGCCACCCATTTGGGCCTAAGGCGGGACTCTGGGGCCAACGTCCTGACTTTC.

This chain uses TRBV11-2 with TRBJ2-2; no reliable D call. Trimming left V 3 bases short and J 6 bases short, with 11 bases between. Germline assignment: CDR1 SGHAT and CDR2 FQNNGV. CDR3 length: 14 amino acids. The CDR3 nucleotides read TGTGCCAGCAGCTTTTTTAGCCATCCCGGGGAGCTGTTTTTT. The encoded protein is CASSFFSHPGELFF.

Points on this clone: Other DNA sequences from this sample encode an identical CDR3 as well. DNA of the CDR3: TGTGCCAGCAGTTTTGGGTTCTACGAGCAGTACTTC. This sequence encodes CASSFGFYEQYF. The chain couples TRBV28 to TRBJ2-7; D gene unclear. Germline V gene data show CDR1 as MDHEN and CDR2 as SYDVKM. This CDR3 comprises 12 residues. V lost 3 bases, J lost 3 bases, and 6 bases lay in between.

J is TRBJ2-2 and V is TRBV15, with 7 positions matching TRBD2. The CDR3 totals 17 residues. CDR1 LNHNV and CDR2 YYDKDF come from the germline V gene (reference sequence). After removal of 0 bases from V and 1 base from J, the junction contained 5 bases not matched to a gene. CDR3 DNA sequence: TGTGCCACCAGCAGAGATAGGGCGGGAGTGAACACCGGGGAGCTGTTTTTT. Amino acid sequence: CATSRDRAGVNTGELFF. Based on the CDR3 plus reference TRBV15 and TRBJ2-2, the full variable domain is DAMVIQNPRYQVTQFGKPVTLSCSQTLNHNVMYWYQQKSSQAPKLLFHYYDKDFNNEADTPDNFQSRRPNTSFCFLDIRSPGLGDTAMYLCATSRDRAGVNTGELFFGEGSRLTVL.

This rearrangement joins TRBV19 to TRBJ1-4; D is unresolved. V lost 0 bases, J lost 0 bases, and 14 bases lay in between. CDR3 size: 18 residues. Germline V gene lookup returns CDR1 LNHDA and CDR2 SQIVND (reference sequence). The CDR3 loop reads CASSIDLITVSTNEKLFF. CDR3 DNA: TGTGCCAGTAGTATAGATCTAATAACAGTCTCAACTAATGAAAAACTGTTTTTT.

The V call is TRBV29-1, the J call TRBJ2-2; TRBD2 matches at 13 bases. Germline V gene sequence: CDR1 SQVTM, CDR2 ANQGSEA. This CDR3 is 15 amino acids long. V trimming: 3 bases; J trimming: 5 bases; junction bases outside the gene matches: 3. The CDR3 loop is CSVETSGRTTGELFF. CDR3 bases: TGCAGCGTTGAGACTAGCGGGAGGACGACCGGGGAGCTGTTTTTT.

The chain recombines TRBV6-5 with TRBJ2-2; no clear D. CDR3 length: 14 amino acids. CDR1 MNHEY and CDR2 SVGAGI come from the germline V gene. Between the trimmed V and J ends, which lost 2 bases and 3 bases, there was a span of 7 bases. CDR3 coding DNA: TGTGCCAGCAGTTACAGGGCTCACACCGGGGAGCTGTTTTTT. Its translation: CASSYRAHTGELFF.

The chain employs TRBV7-6 and TRBJ2-3; 7 bases fit TRBD2. V lost 6 bases to trimming and J lost 0 bases; unmatched junction nucleotides: 21. CDR1 is SGHVS and CDR2 is FNYEAQ in the germline V gene. The CDR3 is 20 residues long. CDR3: CASRTLFQKGREFSTDTQYF. DNA of the CDR3: TGTGCCAGCAGGACGCTATTCCAGAAAGGGCGGGAGTTCAGCACAGATACGCAGTATTTT.

The chain couples TRBV4-1 to TRBJ2-4; 8 nucleotides agree with TRBD1. The CDR3 runs to 14 residues. Germline trimming cut 4 bases from V and 8 bases from J; bases unmatched to any gene: 7. Germline V gene lookup returns CDR1 MGHRA and CDR2 YSYEKL. This CDR3 reads CASSPLMTGDIQYF. CDR3 sequence (DNA): TGCGCCAGCAGCCCCCTAATGACAGGGGACATTCAGTACTTC.

The V and J genes are TRBV27 and TRBJ2-2, with D uncertain. This CDR3 contains 12 residues. The V gene's germline CDR1 is MNHEY and CDR2 SMNVEV (reference sequence). Between the trimmed V and J ends, which lost 7 bases and 5 bases, there was a span of 8 bases. The chain's CDR3 is CASTGYTGELFF. The DNA for the CDR3 is TGTGCCAGCACGGGCTATACCGGGGAGCTGTTTTTT.